This T cell receptor (beta chain) was recovered during a study of control samples from healthy donors and cancer patients. V lost 4 bases, J lost 1 base, and 5 bases lay in between. Germline V gene data show CDR1 as SNHLY and CDR2 as FYNNEI. The CDR3 has 13 amino acids. As concerns this clone: Other DNA sequences in the same sample also yield this CDR3.

Sequencing was performed with immunoSEQ multiplex PCR; in TCRdb, only in-frame clones are kept and a portion is missing. The sample includes 150,000 to 200,000 clones, 91% of them seen just once. The sequencing sample was made of blood. The rearrangement joins TRBV2 to TRBJ1-3; possibly TRBD1 for D (5 bases). The TCR was taken from a woman in her 30s in good health. In DNA form, the CDR3 reads TGTGCCAGCAGTGCAGGGTCTGGAAACACCATATATTTT. It yields the protein CASSAGSGNTIYF.